These 30 T cell receptor beta chains originate from one sample sequenced in a study of technical replicates of blood from several donors. Profiled with immunoSEQ multiplex PCR; TCRdb holds only in-frame clones, not every one. The table has some 60,000 clones, 90% to 95% seen once; the top ten hold about 3.7%. The material sequenced was PBMCs. The receptors stem from a human donor in good health. Some clones in this sample may be carry-over from other donors' samples.

The chain carries TRBV7-8 and TRBJ1-3; D ambiguous. With 2 bases removed from V and 2 bases from J, the gap between germline ends came to 16 bases. The CDR3 contains 17 residues. Germline CDR1 SGHVS, CDR2 FQNEAQ. CDR3 bases: TGTGCCAGCAGCTTACTGGTAGGGAGAGGAACTGGAAACACCATATATTTT. The encoded protein is CASSLLVGRGTGNTIYF.

The chain recombines TRBV5-1 with TRBJ2-3, with 15 positions matching TRBD2. This CDR3 region has 16 residues. The germline gives CDR1 SGHRS, CDR2 YFSETQ. The V segment lost 4 bases and the J segment 6 bases; nucleotides outside the gene matches: 6. The CDR3 coding sequence is TGCGCCAGCAGCACCGGGACTAGCGGGGGGTATGATACGCAGTATTTT. Residues: CASSTGTSGGYDTQYF.

The V call is TRBV5-4, the J call TRBJ2-7; the match to TRBD2 covers 9 bases. Unmatched junction bases numbered 6, after V lost 4 bases and J lost 4 bases. The CDR3 runs 14 residues. The germline V gene has CDR1 SGHNT and CDR2 YYREEE (reference sequence). The CDR3 nucleotides are TGTGCCAGCAGCCTCGCGGGAGGGGGTTACGAGCAGTACTTC. It translates to CASSLAGGGYEQYF.

The chain has TRBV27 and TRBJ2-2; tentative D call: TRBD2 (5 bases). The CDR3 runs to 17 residues. Trimming took off 4 bases at V and 5 bases at J, with 20 bases between the two ends. Per germline, CDR1 MNHEY and CDR2 SMNVEV (reference sequence). The CDR3 here is CASSSQLMVPGTGELFF. CDR3 in DNA: TGTGCCAGCAGTTCGCAACTTATGGTCCCGGGGACCGGGGAGCTGTTTTTT.

The chain uses TRBV25-1 and TRBJ1-4, with D tentatively TRBD1 (6 bases). V was clipped by 2 bases and J by 0 bases, with 10 bases between them. The CDR3 length is 16 residues. Germline V gene lookup returns CDR1 MGHDK and CDR2 SYGVNS. The CDR3 loop reads CASSEIRTATNEKLFF. In DNA form, the CDR3 reads TGTGCCAGCAGTGAAATTCGGACAGCAACTAATGAAAAACTGTTTTTT.

V and J are TRBV12-5 and TRBJ2-3; D is perhaps TRBD2 (5 bases). CDR1 and CDR2 from the germline V gene are LGHNT and FRNRAP. The CDR3 has 15 amino acids. Trimming took 6 bases from V and 1 from J, leaving 14 bases between them. CDR3 DNA sequence: TGTGCTAGTGGCTCCCTTGGAGCGGGCACAGATACGCAGTATTTT. This encodes CASGSLGAGTDTQYF.

This clone came up a few times. V usage is TRBV18 and J usage is TRBJ2-5, with 8 bases fitting TRBD2. CDR1 and CDR2 (germline): KGHSH, LQKENI. This CDR3 has 16 amino acids. V trimming: 0 bases; J trimming: 2 bases; junction bases outside the gene matches: 5. This CDR3 is CASSPPRLAGQETQYF. CDR3 nucleotides: TGTGCCAGCTCACCACCGCGGCTAGCGGGTCAAGAGACCCAGTACTTC.

The chain recombines TRBV5-1 with TRBJ2-3; no clear D gene. The CDR3 is 14 residues long. Germline V lookup: CDR1 SGHRS, CDR2 YFSETQ. V was cut by 3 bases and J by 2 bases, with 10 bases left in between. This CDR3 is CASSSEPVTDTQYF. The CDR3 DNA follows: TGCGCCAGCAGCTCGGAGCCAGTCACAGATACGCAGTATTTT. The variable domain in full, completed from reference TRBV5-1 and TRBJ2-3, reads KAGVTQTPRYLIKTRGQQVTLSCSPISGHRSVSWYQQTPGQGLQFLFEYFSETQRNKGNFPGRFSGRQFSNSRSEMNVSTLELGDSALYLCASSSEPVTDTQYFGPGTRLTVL.

The J gene is TRBJ2-7, the V gene TRBV7-2; a weak D match, TRBD2 (6 bases). CDR1 is SGHTA and CDR2 is FQGNSA in the germline V gene. V was clipped by 2 bases and J by 3 bases, with 11 bases between them. The CDR3 is made up of 14 amino acids. CDR3 nucleotide sequence: TGTGCCAGCAGCTTAACCAGCGGGTTCTACGAGCAGTACTTC. Translated: CASSLTSGFYEQYF.

The chain links TRBV6-5 to TRBJ1-1; perhaps TRBD1 as D (6 bases). Germline lookup yields CDR1 MNHEY and CDR2 SVGAGI. Between the trimmed V and J ends, which lost 8 bases and 5 bases, there was a span of 21 bases. The CDR3 is made up of 15 amino acids. The CDR3 DNA is TGTGCCAGCCTTAAAGGGGAGGGGGGGCGGACTGAAGCTTTCTTT. Encoded protein: CASLKGEGGRTEAFF.

The V and J genes are TRBV9 and TRBJ2-5, with TRBD2 identical over 7 bases. Germline CDR1 is SGDLS and CDR2 is YYNGEE. CDR3 size: 14 residues. The J segment lost 5 bases and the V segment lost 0 bases, leaving 4 bases of the junction unmatched. The CDR3 DNA follows: TGTGCCAGCAGCGTAGCGCGGGGAGGGGAGACCCAGTACTTC. This encodes CASSVARGGETQYF.

The chain combines TRBV10-3 with TRBJ2-7; 10 positions match TRBD2. The CDR3 is 14 residues long. V trimming: 4 bases; J trimming: 6 bases; junction bases outside the gene matches: 6. Germline CDR1 reads ENHRY; CDR2 reads SYGVKD. CDR3 nucleotide sequence: TGTGCCATCAGTGGGGCTAGCGGGGGAGTCGAGCAGTACTTC. Protein product: CAISGASGGVEQYF.

The V gene is TRBV27, the J gene TRBJ2-2; TRBD2 agrees at 8 bases. J was trimmed by 4 bases and V by 5 bases; bases with no gene match: 9. The CDR3 totals 16 residues. The germline CDR1 and CDR2 sequences are MNHEY and SMNVEV (reference sequence). Here the CDR3 DNA reads TGTGCCAGCAGTCCCTCGGCGGGGGGTAGCACCGGGGAGCTGTTTTTT. It encodes CASSPSAGGSTGELFF.

This chain links TRBV4-3 with TRBJ1-1; a possible D gene is TRBD1 (5 bases). Germline V lookup: CDR1 LGHNA, CDR2 YSLEER. Trimming stripped 4 bases from V and 3 bases from J, with 12 bases between. This CDR3 is built from 14 residues. CDR3 protein: CASSPFGGYTEAFF. The CDR3 region has the DNA TGCGCCAGCAGCCCATTTGGGGGGTACACTGAAGCTTTCTTT.

The chain carries TRBV14 and TRBJ1-1; no reliable D call. There are 15 residues in the CDR3. With 3 bases removed from V and 0 bases from J, the gap between germline ends came to 11 bases. Germline lookup yields CDR1 SGHDN and CDR2 FVKESK. CDR3 sequence (DNA): TGTGCCAGCAGCCAGTACAGTGCGTTGAACACTGAAGCTTTCTTT. Protein: CASSQYSALNTEAFF.

The V call is TRBV19, the J call TRBJ2-3; TRBD2 agrees at 9 bases. V lost 4 bases and J lost 8; bases outside the gene matches: 16. The CDR3 runs 17 residues. Germline V gives CDR1 LNHDA, CDR2 SQIVND (reference sequence). CDR3 residues: CASSTLGRAGGGPTQYF. In nucleotides, the CDR3 is TGTGCCAGTAGTACCCTGGGACGAGCGGGAGGAGGACCTACGCAGTATTTT.

The chain has TRBV30 and TRBJ2-7; 7 nucleotides line up with TRBD1. The CDR3 is made up of 11 amino acids. V lost 7 bases and J lost 4; bases outside the gene matches: 4. Germline V gene data show CDR1 as GTSNPN and CDR2 as SVGIG (reference sequence). CDR3 loop: CASGQSYEQYF. The CDR3, as DNA: TGTGCCTCGGGACAGAGTTACGAGCAGTACTTC. The variable domain in full, with the rest retrieved from reference TRBV30 and TRBJ2-7, is SQTIHQWPATLVQPVGSPLSLECTVEGTSNPNLYWYRQAAGRGLQLLFYSVGIGQISSEVPQNLSASRPQDRQFILSSKKLLLSDSGFYLCASGQSYEQYFGPGTRLTVT.

The chain carries TRBV14 and TRBJ2-7; unclear D gene. Germline-derived CDR1 and CDR2 are SGHDN and FVKESK. The CDR3 is made up of 12 amino acids. Trimming removed 4 bases at V and 4 bases at J, with 8 bases between. The DNA of the CDR3 is TGTGCCAGCAGCCCCTCTTATTACGAGCAGTACTTC. Amino acid sequence: CASSPSYYEQYF.

The chain carries TRBV19 and TRBJ1-2; 9 nucleotides align to TRBD1. V dropped 6 bases and J dropped 5; count of bases not matched to a gene: 10. The CDR3 consists of 15 residues. The germline CDR1 and CDR2 sequences are LNHDA and SQIVND (reference sequence). Here the CDR3 reads CASRGSTGGRYGYTF. The CDR3 DNA is TGTGCCAGTAGGGGATCGACAGGGGGTCGGTATGGCTACACCTTC.

DNA for the CDR3: TGCGCCAGCAGCCCGGGGACAGGGGTTGGCTACACCTTC. Translating it yields CASSPGTGVGYTF. This chain connects TRBV5-1 to TRBJ1-2, with TRBD1 matching over 10 bases. Germline lookup yields CDR1 SGHRS and CDR2 YFSETQ. The CDR3 spans 13 residues. The V gene end was trimmed by 4 bases and the J gene end by 7 bases; junction bases not matched to a gene: 4.

This clone was picked up a small number of times. The CDR3 loop reads CAWSVLAGRDTQYF. CDR3 nucleotides: TGTGCCTGGAGTGTGCTAGCGGGAAGGGATACGCAGTATTTT. The J gene is TRBJ2-3, the V gene TRBV30; 9 nucleotides align to TRBD2. This CDR3 has 14 residues. Trimming took 0 bases from V and 6 from J; bases not matched to a gene: 4. Germline lookup yields CDR1 GTSNPN and CDR2 SVGIG (reference sequence).

This clone was counted only a few times. V is TRBV21-1 and J is TRBJ2-2; the D call in the table, TRBD1, was not verified against the DNA. TRBV21-1 is a pseudogene segment. The CDR3 runs to 14 residues. The CDR3 DNA reads TGTGGGGCGAGACAGGGACGGGGCACCGGGGAGCTGTTTTTT. This gives the protein CGARQGRGTGELFF.

This chain joins TRBV5-4 and TRBJ2-7; no reliable D call. The V end was cut by 5 bases, the J end by 5 bases, with 20 bases between. The CDR3 spans 15 residues. CDR1 is SGHNT and CDR2 is YYREEE in the germline V gene (reference sequence). CDR3 bases: TGTGCCAGCAGTCTTCTTGGCGGATCCGCCAACGAGCAGTACTTC. Its translation: CASSLLGGSANEQYF.

The chain employs TRBV28 and TRBJ1-6; 7 bases are shared with TRBD1. The germline CDR1 and CDR2 sequences are MDHEN and SYDVKM. The CDR3 loop spans 14 amino acids. V lost 6 bases and J lost 9; bases outside the gene matches: 8. CDR3 nucleotides: TGTGCCAGCAGGCGACAGGGTTCTGGTTCACCCCTCCACTTT. Translated, it gives CASRRQGSGSPLHF.

This sequence joins TRBV7-2 and TRBJ1-3, with unresolved D. Germline values: CDR1 SGHTA, CDR2 FQGNSA. The CDR3 loop spans 16 amino acids. Between the trimmed V and J ends, which lost 1 base and 0 bases, there was a span of 10 bases. In DNA, the CDR3 is TGTGCCAGCAGCTTAGTCGTGAGCACCTCTGGAAACACCATATATTTT. Its protein is CASSLVVSTSGNTIYF. Complete variable domain (other parts from reference TRBV7-2 and TRBJ1-3): GAGVSQSPSNKVTEKGKDVELRCDPISGHTALYWYRQSLGQGLEFLIYFQGNSAPDKSGLPSDRFSAERTGGSVSTLTIQRTQQEDSAVYLCASSLVVSTSGNTIYFGEGSWLTVV.

The chain has TRBV4-3 and TRBJ1-2; 8 bases line up with TRBD1. This CDR3 is built from 15 residues. Per the germline V gene, CDR1 is LGHNA and CDR2 is YSLEER. With 5 bases clipped from V and 5 bases from J, the junction kept 10 bases outside the gene matches. CDR3 nucleotides: TGCGCCAGCAGCTCCGACAGGGGTGGGGGTTATGGCTACACCTTC. Amino acids: CASSSDRGGGYGYTF.

The genes are TRBV5-1 and TRBJ1-2, with 8 bases identical to TRBD1. CDR3 length: 14 amino acids. Germline trimming cut 4 bases from V and 0 bases from J; bases unmatched to any gene: 2. In germline, CDR1 is SGHRS, CDR2 YFSETQ. The CDR3 sequence is CASSPGQANYGYTF. In DNA form, the CDR3 reads TGCGCCAGCAGCCCGGGACAGGCTAACTATGGCTACACCTTC.

With regard to this clone: Sequence at one end of the junction differs from germline and may be a read error. The chain links TRBV7-9 to TRBJ2-3; 8 nucleotides line up with TRBD1. This CDR3 is 16 amino acids long. In germline, CDR1 is SEHNR, CDR2 FQNEAQ (reference sequence). CDR3 sequence reads: CASSLAQTGARDTQYF. The CDR3 region has the DNA TGTGCCAGCAGCCTAGCGCAGACAGGGGCCAGAGATACGCAGTATTTT.

This rearrangement joins TRBV9 to TRBJ2-5; D is undetermined. V lost 1 base and J 2 bases, leaving 9 bases between the germline ends. Germline loops: CDR1 SGDLS, CDR2 YYNGEE. This CDR3 spans 14 amino acids. The DNA for the CDR3 is TGTGCCAGCAGCGTAAGGCCTAGACAAGAGACCCAGTACTTC. Its protein product is CASSVRPRQETQYF.

The V and J genes are TRBV18 and TRBJ1-1; 8 bases line up with TRBD1. The CDR3 sequence is 13 residues long. Germline V gene sequence: CDR1 KGHSH, CDR2 LQKENI. The junction had 9 bases not matched to a gene; V was cut back by 3 bases and J by 12 bases. This CDR3 is CASSPTPGGETFF. In DNA form, the CDR3 reads TGTGCCAGCTCACCGACTCCAGGGGGCGAGACTTTCTTT.